The next 5 T cell receptor beta chains were all read from a single sample in a study of cytomegalovirus exposure and HLA in healthy donors. 60 Vbeta and 13 Jbeta primers were used in PCR. TCRdb's copy holds only in-frame clones and misses some; the assay was immunoSEQ multiplex PCR. The sample holds around 190,000 clones, 65% to 85% seen once. The material sequenced was PBMCs. The receptors were sampled from a man aged 35 to 55 in good health and CMV-seropositive.

The chain couples TRBV6-5 to TRBJ2-5, with 7 bases that match TRBD1. CDR1 is MNHEY, CDR2 SVGAGI, per germline. V trimming: 2 bases; J trimming: 7 bases; junction bases outside the gene matches: 10. The CDR3 totals 15 residues. The CDR3 bases are TGTGCCAGCAGTTACCCTAGGACAGGTTCGGGGACCCAGTACTTC. Its translation is CASSYPRTGSGTQYF.

The gene calls are TRBV7-2 and TRBJ2-1; perhaps TRBD1 as D (6 bases). CDR1 is SGHTA and CDR2 is FQGNSA in the germline V gene. Trimming left V 5 bases short and J 10 bases short, with 18 bases between. The CDR3 has 14 amino acids. The CDR3, as DNA: TGTGCCAGCAGCCCCTCCGGGACAAGGGGGGAGCAGTTCTTC. This gives the protein CASSPSGTRGEQFF.

This clone was seen a few times. J is TRBJ1-3 and V is TRBV9; perhaps TRBD1 as D (5 bases). Germline-derived CDR1 and CDR2 are SGDLS and YYNGEE. Trimming left V 5 bases short and J 3 bases short, with 15 bases between. This CDR3 spans 15 amino acids. The CDR3 reads CASSGQGLSGNTIYF. The CDR3 region has the DNA TGTGCCAGCAGTGGCCAGGGACTTAGTGGAAACACCATATATTTT.

In its sample, this clone was seen a few times. V gene TRBV9 combines with J gene TRBJ2-1; the D is unclear. Trimming took 0 bases from V and 8 from J, leaving 12 bases between them. CDR1 is SGDLS, CDR2 YYNGEE, per germline. The CDR3 is 14 residues long. The CDR3 here is CASSVAQGGHEQFF. The CDR3 region has the DNA TGTGCCAGCAGCGTAGCCCAAGGTGGGCATGAGCAGTTCTTC.

This clone has a single count. The chain couples TRBV9 to TRBJ2-7, with a weak D call TRBD1 (5 bases). Germline CDR1 is SGDLS and CDR2 is YYNGEE. Trimming took 0 bases from V and 5 from J, leaving 12 bases between them. The CDR3 is 14 amino acids. The CDR3 sequence: CASSVEAGIDEQYF. In DNA form, the CDR3 reads TGTGCCAGCAGCGTAGAGGCAGGGATAGACGAGCAGTACTTC.